This T cell receptor (beta chain) was recorded in a study of shared clonotypes between healthy human individuals. Using immunoSEQ multiplex PCR, the repertoire was profiled, and TCRdb retains in-frame clones only, with some absent. The sample contains over 2 million clones, approximately 95% of which appear only once. CD45RO-negative cells were positively selected for CCR7, leaving out terminally differentiated effector memory CD45RA+ cells. Healthy adults negative for HIV, lacking recent acute infections or vaccinations, served as donors. The CDR3 sequence is 14 residues long. Per the germline V gene, CDR1 is SEHNR and CDR2 is FQNEAQ (reference sequence). V shed 2 bases and J shed 2 bases, with 10 bases lying between them.

This sequence joins TRBV7-9 and TRBJ2-7; D may be TRBD2 (5 bases). Sequenced sample: naive CD8+ T cells sorted from blood. This TCR came from a man younger than 35 in good health. CDR3 protein: CASSLISGTYEQYF. As DNA, the CDR3 is TGTGCCAGCAGCTTAATATCCGGGACCTACGAGCAGTACTTC.